A selection of T cell receptor beta chains follows, all from one sample in a study of blood T cell repertoires in COVID-19. Profiled with immunoSEQ multiplex PCR; TCRdb holds only in-frame clones, not every one. The sample holds some 80,000 clones, 84% seen once. The sample consisted of peripheral blood. The receptors here all came from a woman aged 45-65 years with acute or convalescent COVID-19. CDR3s include the opening cysteine and the closing phenylalanine or tryptophan. Fields, in order: V gene, clone size, J gene, D gene, CDR3 protein, CDR3 DNA. A D gene is named only where the DNA matches it firmly. Not all rows give a size; the values are once, few, many and, for expanded clones, a class.

V: TRBV19; size: .; J: TRBJ2-7; D: TRBD1; CDR3: CASSKIGAQGVNEQYF; DNA: TGTGCCAGTAGTAAAATTGGGGCACAGGGGGTGAACGAGCAGTACTTC
V: TRBV28; size: .; J: TRBJ2-3; D: TRBD1; CDR3: CASSQQDRVRVTDTQYF; DNA: TGTGCCAGCAGCCAACAAGACAGGGTTAGGGTCACAGATACGCAGTATTTT
V: TRBV4-2; size: .; J: TRBJ2-1; D: .; CDR3: CASSQGATSRSYNEQFF; DNA: TGTGCCAGCAGCCAAGGGGCCACTAGCCGCTCGTACAATGAGCAGTTCTTC
V: TRBV6-5; size: .; J: TRBJ2-4; D: .; CDR3: CASGSLGYIQYF; DNA: TGTGCCAGCGGCTCCCTCGGGTACATTCAGTACTTC
V: TRBV7-9; size: .; J: TRBJ1-6; D: TRBD1; CDR3: CASSLHGTDNSPLHF; DNA: TGTGCCAGCAGCTTGCACGGGACAGATAATTCACCCCTCCACTTT
V: TRBV19; size: .; J: TRBJ2-7; D: .; CDR3: CASSRSGGGGYEQYF; DNA: TGTGCCAGTAGTAGGTCGGGGGGCGGGGGCTACGAGCAGTACTTC
V: TRBV19; size: .; J: TRBJ1-1; D: TRBD1; CDR3: CASSTDRGRINTEAFF; DNA: TGTGCCAGTAGTACAGACAGGGGGCGCATAAACACTGAAGCTTTCTTT
V: TRBV4-1; size: .; J: TRBJ2-6; D: TRBD1; CDR3: CASSHSFRDSDGANVLTF; DNA: TGCGCCAGCAGCCACAGCTTCCGGGACAGTGATGGGGCCAACGTCCTGACTTTC
V: TRBV9; size: .; J: TRBJ1-5; D: .; CDR3: CASSPGRFGNQPQHF; DNA: TGTGCCAGCAGCCCGGGGAGGTTTGGCAATCAGCCCCAGCATTTT
V: TRBV19; size: .; J: TRBJ1-1; D: .; CDR3: CASSPEQTAQTEAFF; DNA: TGTGCCAGTAGTCCTGAGCAGACGGCACAGACTGAAGCTTTCTTT
V: TRBV27; size: .; J: TRBJ2-7; D: .; CDR3: CASSLLSGGSDEQYF; DNA: TGTGCCAGCAGTTTACTTAGCGGAGGGTCGGACGAGCAGTACTTC
V: TRBV3-1/TRBV3-2; size: .; J: TRBJ2-1; D: TRBD1; CDR3: CASSSGTGAYNEQFF; DNA: TGTGCCAGCAGCTCCGGGACAGGGGCGTACAATGAGCAGTTCTTC
V: TRBV4-2; size: .; J: TRBJ2-2; D: .; CDR3: CASSRPGVEAGELFF; DNA: TGTGCCAGCAGCCGACCTGGTGTGGAGGCCGGGGAGCTGTTTTTT
V: TRBV6-2/TRBV6-3; size: .; J: TRBJ2-2; D: TRBD2; CDR3: CASSPGRGGENTGELFF; DNA: TGTGCCAGCAGCCCCGGGAGGGGGGGTGAGAACACCGGGGAGCTGTTTTTT
V: TRBV10-3; size: few; J: TRBJ2-7; D: TRBD1; CDR3: CAIKDRGGYEQYF; DNA: TGTGCCATCAAGGACAGGGGAGGGTACGAGCAGTACTTC
V: TRBV7-9; size: .; J: TRBJ1-5; D: TRBD1; CDR3: CASSLSGQAGNQPQHF; DNA: TGTGCCAGCAGCTTATCAGGACAGGCAGGCAATCAGCCCCAGCATTTT